One sample yielded the 25 T cell receptor beta chains listed below, sequenced in a study of blood T cell repertoires in COVID-19. Using immunoSEQ multiplex PCR, the repertoire was profiled, and TCRdb retains in-frame clones only, with some absent. The sample holds approximately 300,000 clones, about 85% seen once. Sequenced: peripheral blood. These receptors originate from a human donor with COVID-19, enrolled during active disease. The donor label of this sample is uncertain.

This clone was recorded once. The conserved final phenylalanine or tryptophan is absent from the CDR3, which likely points to a read error. It is unclear where the CDR3 begins or ends on the DNA, so no DNA is shown, and the CDR3 is as TCRdb lists it. The chain's CDR3 is CTSSPVDLVGVL. The chain employs TRBV1 and TRBJ2-7; the table gives TRBD1 as D, unverified against the DNA. TRBV1 is a pseudogene. The CDR3 extends over 12 residues, inclusive of both ends.

The chain carries TRBV7-9 and TRBJ1-3; D call uncertain. V dropped 5 bases and J dropped 0 bases, with 8 bases sitting between them. This CDR3 is 14 amino acids long. Germline CDR1 is SEHNR and CDR2 is FQNEAQ (reference sequence). The CDR3 DNA sequence: TGTGCCAGCAGCGCTACAGTCTCTGGAAACACCATATATTTT. This encodes CASSATVSGNTIYF.

The chain joins TRBV5-1 to TRBJ1-2, with 10 bases that match TRBD1. The CDR3 spans 15 residues. The ends lost 4 bases at V and 5 bases at J; junction bases unmatched: 8. CDR1 SGHRS and CDR2 YFSETQ come from the germline V gene. The CDR3 sequence: CASSLTTGGQYGYTF. CDR3 in DNA: TGCGCCAGCAGCCTAACGACAGGGGGCCAGTATGGCTACACCTTC.

The rearrangement uses TRBV6-2 or TRBV6-3 and TRBJ2-3, with 9 bases lining up with TRBD2. The J segment lost 6 bases and the V segment lost 3 bases, leaving 7 bases of the junction unmatched. The CDR3 contains 15 residues. Germline V CDR1 and CDR2: MNHEY, SVGEGT. For the CDR3, the DNA is TGTGCCAGCAGTTATGGTAGCGGGAGAACCGATACGCAGTATTTT. This codes for CASSYGSGRTDTQYF.

Of note for this clone: Other DNA sequences in the sample encode the same CDR3. V gene TRBV19 combines with J gene TRBJ2-2, with D possibly matching TRBD1 (6 bases). Germline CDR1 reads LNHDA; CDR2 reads SQIVND (reference sequence). This CDR3 has 14 residues. V lost 9 bases and J lost 5, with 16 bases in between. The CDR3 DNA follows: TGTGCCAGCAGTCCCGGGACATTTACCGGGGAGCTGTTTTTT. This encodes CASSPGTFTGELFF. Combining the CDR3 with reference TRBV19 and TRBJ2-2 gives the whole variable domain DGGITQSPKYLFRKEGQNVTLSCEQNLNHDAMYWYRQDPGQGLRLIYYSQIVNDFQKGDIAEGYSVSREKKESFPLTVTSAQKNPTAFYLCASSPGTFTGELFFGEGSRLTVL.

The genes are TRBV9 and TRBJ1-2, with a weak D call TRBD1 (5 bases). Germline loops: CDR1 SGDLS, CDR2 YYNGEE. Trimming left V 1 base short and J 7 bases short, with 23 bases between. The CDR3 sequence is 17 residues long. Written as DNA, the CDR3 is TGTGCCAGCAGCGTAAGTTCGGTATCGTGGAGGGGCAGTGGCTACACCTTC. It is translated as CASSVSSVSWRGSGYTF.

V and J are TRBV2 and TRBJ2-5, with D perhaps being TRBD1 or TRBD2 (6 bases each). Germline CDR1 SNHLY, CDR2 FYNNEI. Trimming took off 7 bases at V and 2 bases at J, with 11 bases between the two ends. This CDR3 contains 13 residues. For the CDR3, the DNA is TGTGCCAGCATTGAGGGGGGACAAGAGACCCAGTACTTC. This codes for CASIEGGQETQYF.

The chain links TRBV5-4 to TRBJ1-3; TRBD1 matches at 7 bases. Trimming at V came to 4 bases and at J to 1 base, leaving 2 bases not matched to a gene. This CDR3 has 14 residues. Germline CDR1 and CDR2: SGHNT and YYREEE (reference sequence). The CDR3 loop reads CASSLQGSGNTIYF. The CDR3 DNA follows: TGTGCCAGCAGCCTACAGGGGTCTGGAAACACCATATATTTT.

The chain couples TRBV19 to TRBJ2-1, with D possibly matching TRBD2 (6 bases). Per germline, CDR1 LNHDA and CDR2 SQIVND (reference sequence). The CDR3 runs to 14 residues. The V end lost 3 bases, the J end lost 6 bases, and 12 bases lay between the germline ends. The CDR3 reads CASSMGLYLNEQFF. In DNA form, the CDR3 reads TGTGCCAGTAGTATGGGACTGTACCTCAATGAGCAGTTCTTC.

The chain joins TRBV6-1 to TRBJ1-2, with unresolved D. CDR1 and CDR2 from the germline V gene are MNHNS and SASEGT. This CDR3 is 12 amino acids long. V lost 3 bases and J lost 2, with 4 bases in between. This CDR3 reads CASSDRNYGYTF. The CDR3 DNA follows: TGTGCCAGCAGTGACAGGAACTATGGCTACACCTTC.

Here the CDR3 DNA reads TGTGCCAGCAGCTTAGGGACTAGGCCCCACAATGAGCAGTTCTTC. This translates into CASSLGTRPHNEQFF. This sequence joins TRBV11-3 and TRBJ2-1, with 7 bases matching TRBD2. V trimming: 1 base; J trimming: 5 bases; junction bases outside the gene matches: 5. The V gene's germline CDR1 is SGHNT and CDR2 YENEEA. The CDR3 sequence is 15 residues long.

J is TRBJ1-5 and V is TRBV30; tentative D call: TRBD1 (5 bases). The V gene lost 0 bases and the J gene lost 2 bases, with 11 bases spanning the gap. Germline CDR1 GTSNPN, CDR2 SVGIG (reference sequence). There are 15 residues in the CDR3. This chain's CDR3 is CAWSVQVGGNQPQHF. DNA of the CDR3: TGTGCCTGGAGTGTACAGGTAGGGGGCAATCAGCCCCAGCATTTT.

The chain has TRBV23-1 and TRBJ1-2; 7 bases are a match to TRBD1. TRBV23-1 is an ORF for which the function is uncertain. J gave up 7 bases and V 0 bases, and 8 bases lay outside the gene matches. The CDR3 loop spans 15 amino acids. CDR3 amino acids: CASSQSNRGGRGYTF. The CDR3 DNA reads as TGCGCCAGCAGTCAATCAAACAGGGGAGGTCGTGGCTACACCTTC.

This clone has more than one count but fewer than ten. V usage is TRBV28 and J usage is TRBJ2-7; 10 bases are shared with TRBD1. The CDR3 length is 17 residues. V gave up 1 base and J gave up 4 bases; unmatched junction bases: 10. Germline V lookup: CDR1 MDHEN, CDR2 SYDVKM. The CDR3 spells CASSLSPSGQGRYEQYF. The CDR3 DNA reads as TGTGCCAGCAGTTTATCTCCATCGGGACAGGGGAGGTACGAGCAGTACTTC.

The chain has TRBV27 and TRBJ1-2; D is perhaps TRBD1 (6 bases). This CDR3 has 15 amino acids. Germline assignment: CDR1 MNHEY and CDR2 SMNVEV (reference sequence). Trimming cost V 5 bases and J 6 bases, with 19 bases left between them. The CDR3 DNA follows: TGTGCCAGCAGTGGGATCCAGGGGCCCTACCATGGCTACACCTTC. It encodes CASSGIQGPYHGYTF.

The genes are TRBV6-5 and TRBJ2-2, with unresolved D. Germline V gives CDR1 MNHEY, CDR2 SVGAGI. CDR3 size: 14 residues. V gave up 6 bases and J gave up 4 bases, with 12 bases separating them. The CDR3 bases are TGTGCCAGCAGCGGTAGCCGCACCACCGGGGAGCTGTTTTTT. Its translation: CASSGSRTTGELFF.

This rearrangement joins TRBV11-1 to TRBJ1-1; no reliable D call. This CDR3 comprises 16 residues. Germline CDR1 SGHAT, CDR2 FQDESV (reference sequence). Trimming pared 5 bases from V and 4 bases from J, leaving 20 bases between. The CDR3 DNA reads TGTGCCAGCAGCCCCCACCCCAAGGGAGAGGTCACTGAAGCTTTCTTT. It yields the protein CASSPHPKGEVTEAFF.

The rearrangement joins TRBV6-1 to TRBJ1-1; a weak D match, TRBD1 (6 bases). Trimming removed 3 bases at V and 9 bases at J, with 20 bases between. The CDR3 extends over 15 amino acids. Germline CDR1 MNHNS, CDR2 SASEGT. This CDR3 reads CASSDRGRLSSQAFF. The CDR3 DNA reads as TGTGCCAGCAGTGACAGGGGCCGCCTGAGTAGTCAAGCTTTCTTT.

The gene calls are TRBV7-2 and TRBJ2-5; 13 bases match TRBD2. V was pared by 2 bases and J by 0 bases, with 9 bases of the junction left unmatched. The CDR3 runs to 19 residues. CDR1 is SGHTA and CDR2 is FQGNSA in the germline V gene. CDR3 coding DNA: TGTGCCAGCAGCTTAAGGTCAGGGACTAGCGGGACCTACCAAGAGACCCAGTACTTC. Its protein product is CASSLRSGTSGTYQETQYF.

This clone was observed a few times. V usage is TRBV7-6 and J usage is TRBJ1-1; D might be TRBD1 (6 bases). The CDR3 has 14 amino acids. The germline gives CDR1 SGHVS, CDR2 FNYEAQ. V lost 1 base, J lost 3 bases, and 9 bases lay in between. CDR3 in DNA: TGTGCCAGCAGCTTAGAGGGGGTTCACACTGAAGCTTTCTTT. It encodes CASSLEGVHTEAFF.

The chain carries TRBV11-1 and TRBJ2-3, with D tentatively TRBD2 (5 bases). Trimming took off 0 bases at V and 4 bases at J, with 11 bases between the two ends. The CDR3 spans 15 residues. Germline assignment: CDR1 SGHAT and CDR2 FQDESV (reference sequence). As DNA, the CDR3 is TGTGCCAGCAGCTTAGCGCAGAGACTATCAGATACGCAGTATTTT. Translation gives CASSLAQRLSDTQYF.

The V and J genes are TRBV18 and TRBJ2-7; possible D gene TRBD1, 5 bases. CDR3 size: 12 residues. V was pared by 3 bases and J by 3 bases, with 6 bases between. The germline gives CDR1 KGHSH, CDR2 LQKENI. Here the CDR3 reads CASSPRDYEQYF. In DNA, the CDR3 is TGTGCCAGCTCACCCAGGGACTACGAGCAGTACTTC.

The rearrangement uses TRBV9 and TRBJ1-4, with TRBD1 matching 8 bases. The CDR3 contains 14 residues. The germline V gene encodes CDR1 SGDLS and CDR2 YYNGEE. V lost 3 bases to trimming and J lost 4 bases; unmatched junction nucleotides: 2. The CDR3 sequence: CASSADRGNEKLFF. For the CDR3, the DNA is TGTGCCAGCAGCGCCGACAGGGGTAATGAAAAACTGTTTTTT.

This sequence joins TRBV11-2 and TRBJ2-3, with TRBD1 as a possible D gene (5 bases). The V end was cut by 4 bases, the J end by 1 base, with 12 bases between. The CDR3 totals 15 residues. In germline, CDR1 is SGHAT, CDR2 FQNNGV. CDR3 protein: CASSYYRSRTDTQYF. The CDR3 DNA sequence: TGTGCCAGCAGCTACTACAGGTCCCGCACAGATACGCAGTATTTT.

The chain carries TRBV5-1 and TRBJ2-3; 10 positions agree with TRBD1. Germline trimming cut 2 bases from V and 5 bases from J; bases unmatched to any gene: 8. The germline V gene encodes CDR1 SGHRS and CDR2 YFSETQ. CDR3 length: 16 residues. The CDR3 nucleotides read TGCGCCAGCAGCTTAGAGGGACAGGGGTCGGTAGATACGCAGTATTTT. Protein sequence: CASSLEGQGSVDTQYF.